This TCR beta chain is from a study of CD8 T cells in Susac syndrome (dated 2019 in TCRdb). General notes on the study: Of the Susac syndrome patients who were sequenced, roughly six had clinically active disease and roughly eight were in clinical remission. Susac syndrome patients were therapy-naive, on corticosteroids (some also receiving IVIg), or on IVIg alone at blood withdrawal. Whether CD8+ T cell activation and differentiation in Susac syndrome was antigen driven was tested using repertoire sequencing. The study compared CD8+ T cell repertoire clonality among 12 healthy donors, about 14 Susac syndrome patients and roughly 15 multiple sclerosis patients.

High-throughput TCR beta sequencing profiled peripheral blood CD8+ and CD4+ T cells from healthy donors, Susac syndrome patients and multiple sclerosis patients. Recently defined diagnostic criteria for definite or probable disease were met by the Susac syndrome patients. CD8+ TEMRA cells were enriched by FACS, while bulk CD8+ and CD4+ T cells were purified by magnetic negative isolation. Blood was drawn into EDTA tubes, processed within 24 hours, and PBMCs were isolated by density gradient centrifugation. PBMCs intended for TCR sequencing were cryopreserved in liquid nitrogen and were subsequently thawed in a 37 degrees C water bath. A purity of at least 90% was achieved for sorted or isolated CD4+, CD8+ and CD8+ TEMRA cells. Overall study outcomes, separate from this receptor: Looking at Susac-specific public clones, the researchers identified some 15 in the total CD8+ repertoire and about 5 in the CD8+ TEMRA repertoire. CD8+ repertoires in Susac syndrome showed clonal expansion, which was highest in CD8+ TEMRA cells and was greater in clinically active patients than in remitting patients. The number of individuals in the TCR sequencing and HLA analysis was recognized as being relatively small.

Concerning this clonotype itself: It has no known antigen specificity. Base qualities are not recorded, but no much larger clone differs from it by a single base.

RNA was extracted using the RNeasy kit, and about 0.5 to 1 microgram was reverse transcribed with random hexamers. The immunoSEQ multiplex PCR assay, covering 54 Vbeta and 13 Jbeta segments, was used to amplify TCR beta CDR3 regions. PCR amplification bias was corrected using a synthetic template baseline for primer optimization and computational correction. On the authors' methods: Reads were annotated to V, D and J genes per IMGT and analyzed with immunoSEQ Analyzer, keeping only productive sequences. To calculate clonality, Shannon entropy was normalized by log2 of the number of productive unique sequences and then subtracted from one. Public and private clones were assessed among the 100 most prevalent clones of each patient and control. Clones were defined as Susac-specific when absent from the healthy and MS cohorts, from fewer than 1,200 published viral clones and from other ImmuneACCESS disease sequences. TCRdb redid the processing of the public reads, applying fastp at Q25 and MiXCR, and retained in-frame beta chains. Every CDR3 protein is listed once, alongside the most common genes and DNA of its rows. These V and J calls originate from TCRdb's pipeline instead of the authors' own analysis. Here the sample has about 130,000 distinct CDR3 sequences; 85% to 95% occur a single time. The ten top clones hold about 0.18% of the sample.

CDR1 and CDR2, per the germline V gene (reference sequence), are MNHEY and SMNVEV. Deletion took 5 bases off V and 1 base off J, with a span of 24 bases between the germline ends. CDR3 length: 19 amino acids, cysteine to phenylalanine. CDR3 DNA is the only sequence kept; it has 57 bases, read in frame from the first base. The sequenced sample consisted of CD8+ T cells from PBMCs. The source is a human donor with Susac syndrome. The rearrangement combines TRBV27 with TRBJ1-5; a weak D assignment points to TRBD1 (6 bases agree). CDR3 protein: CASSQGWVAGVHSNQPQHF. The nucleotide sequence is TGTGCCAGCAGTCAGGGGTGGGTGGCAGGGGTGCACAGCAATCAGCCCCAGCATTTT.